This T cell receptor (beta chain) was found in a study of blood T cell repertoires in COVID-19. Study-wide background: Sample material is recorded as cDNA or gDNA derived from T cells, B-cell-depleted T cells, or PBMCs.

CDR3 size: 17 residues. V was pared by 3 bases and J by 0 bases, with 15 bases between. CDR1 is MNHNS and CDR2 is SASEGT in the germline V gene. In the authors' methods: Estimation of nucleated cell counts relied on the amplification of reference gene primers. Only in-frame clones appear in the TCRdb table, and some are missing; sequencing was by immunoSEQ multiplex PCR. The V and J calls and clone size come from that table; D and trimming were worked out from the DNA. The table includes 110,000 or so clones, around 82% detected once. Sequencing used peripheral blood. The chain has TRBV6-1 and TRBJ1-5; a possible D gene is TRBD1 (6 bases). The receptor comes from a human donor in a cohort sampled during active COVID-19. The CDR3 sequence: CASSEQQGSGSNQPQHF. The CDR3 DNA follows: TGTGCCAGCAGTGAGCAACAGGGCTCCGGTAGCAATCAGCCCCAGCATTTT.